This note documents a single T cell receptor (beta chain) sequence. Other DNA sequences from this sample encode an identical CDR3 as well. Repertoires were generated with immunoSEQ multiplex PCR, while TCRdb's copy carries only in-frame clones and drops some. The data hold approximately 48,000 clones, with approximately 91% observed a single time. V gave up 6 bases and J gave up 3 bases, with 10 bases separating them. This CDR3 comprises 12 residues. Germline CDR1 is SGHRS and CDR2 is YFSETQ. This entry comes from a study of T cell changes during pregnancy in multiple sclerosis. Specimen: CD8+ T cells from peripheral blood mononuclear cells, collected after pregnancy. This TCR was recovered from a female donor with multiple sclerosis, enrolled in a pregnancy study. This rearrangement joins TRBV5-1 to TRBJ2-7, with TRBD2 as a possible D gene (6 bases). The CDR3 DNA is TGCGCCAGCACCCCCGGGGGCTACGAGCAGTACTTC. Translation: CASTPGGYEQYF.